The 14 T cell receptor beta chains below come from one sample, sequenced in a study of blood T cell repertoires in COVID-19. The table came from immunoSEQ multiplex PCR; TCRdb's copy has only in-frame clones and leaves some out. This sample has about 120,000 clones, with 72% found just once. The material sequenced was peripheral blood. These receptors originate from a woman aged 55 to 70 with acute or convalescent COVID-19.

CDR3 coding DNA: TGTGCCTGGAGTGTTGAGGGAGTTGCACCCCAGCATTTT. This codes for CAWSVEGVAPQHF. The rearrangement links TRBV30 to TRBJ1-5; D is unclear. CDR3 size: 13 residues. Germline loops: CDR1 GTSNPN, CDR2 SVGIG (reference sequence). The V and J ends lost 0 bases and 10 bases respectively, with 13 bases between them.

In this sample, this clone turned up a few times. The rearrangement joins TRBV6-1 to TRBJ2-7; D remains ambiguous. CDR1 and CDR2 (germline): MNHNS, SASEGT. V lost 3 bases and J lost 8, with 14 bases in between. This CDR3 has 13 amino acids. The DNA for the CDR3 is TGTGCCAGCAGTGAGAATGGCAGTACGCAGCAGTACTTC. Translated, it gives CASSENGSTQQYF.

Only a few counts were recorded for this clone. The chain links TRBV7-9 to TRBJ1-1; 9 bases align to TRBD1. Germline CDR1 SEHNR, CDR2 FQNEAQ (reference sequence). This CDR3 has 13 amino acids. The V and J ends lost 5 bases and 10 bases, in that order; junction bases with no gene match: 8. The DNA for the CDR3 is TGTGCCAGCAGCGCGGGACAGGGCCGGGGAGCTTTCTTT. Encoded protein: CASSAGQGRGAFF.

The rearrangement uses TRBV7-8 and TRBJ1-2; unclear D gene. This CDR3 contains 13 residues. Germline values: CDR1 SGHVS, CDR2 FQNEAQ. The V gene lost 1 base and the J gene lost 6 bases, with 9 bases spanning the gap. The CDR3 nucleotides are TGTGCCAGCAGCTTAGGTGTGGCGGATGGCTACACCTTC. It translates to CASSLGVADGYTF.

The V gene is TRBV19, the J gene TRBJ1-2; 7 nucleotides agree with TRBD1. The CDR3 contains 16 residues. The V and J ends lost 3 bases and 4 bases, in that order; junction bases with no gene match: 11. Germline V gives CDR1 LNHDA, CDR2 SQIVND (reference sequence). CDR3 sequence (DNA): TGTGCCAGTAGTATGAATAGGGGGCGTTTAGGCTATGGCTACACCTTC. Translation: CASSMNRGRLGYGYTF.

This clone was observed a handful of times. V usage is TRBV18 and J usage is TRBJ2-7; tentative D call: TRBD1 (6 bases). Trimming cost V 3 bases and J 3 bases, with 15 bases left between them. The CDR3 extends over 15 amino acids. Germline loops: CDR1 KGHSH, CDR2 LQKENI. DNA for the CDR3: TGTGCCAGCTCACCGTCAGACAGGACCAGCTACGAGCAGTACTTC. Amino acids: CASSPSDRTSYEQYF.

The genes are TRBV11-2 and TRBJ2-1, with TRBD2 matching 8 bases. There are 16 residues in the CDR3. With 0 bases clipped from V and 8 bases from J, the junction kept 9 bases outside the gene matches. Germline CDR1 SGHAT, CDR2 FQNNGV. This CDR3 reads CASSLEGGGLGDEQFF. CDR3 DNA sequence: TGTGCCAGCAGCTTAGAAGGCGGGGGGTTAGGGGATGAGCAGTTCTTC.

V gene TRBV7-2 combines with J gene TRBJ2-1; 7 nucleotides line up with TRBD1. Germline CDR1 and CDR2: SGHTA and FQGNSA. V shed 5 bases, J shed 2 bases, and the junction held 3 bases outside the gene matches. This CDR3 contains 14 residues. CDR3 in amino acids: CASSPGQTYNEQFF. The CDR3 nucleotides read TGTGCCAGCAGCCCGGGACAGACCTACAATGAGCAGTTCTTC.

This clone was found a few times. The chain is built from TRBV9 and TRBJ1-4; TRBD1 matches at 9 bases. The CDR3 consists of 15 residues. Germline CDR1 is SGDLS and CDR2 is YYNGEE. Trimming at V came to 0 bases and at J to 5 bases, leaving 2 bases not matched to a gene. The CDR3 DNA follows: TGTGCCAGCAGCGTAGGGGGACAGGGAAATGAAAAACTGTTTTTT. Its protein product is CASSVGGQGNEKLFF.

CDR3 sequence reads: CASSPYSLSSTNEQYF. Here the CDR3 DNA reads TGTGCCAGCAGCCCCTACTCTCTCTCGAGCACTAACGAGCAGTACTTC. This sequence joins TRBV7-8 and TRBJ2-7; D remains ambiguous. This CDR3 region has 16 residues. The germline gives CDR1 SGHVS, CDR2 FQNEAQ. V dropped 5 bases and J dropped 5 bases, with 22 bases sitting between them.

The chain carries TRBV7-9 and TRBJ2-5; 9 bases fit TRBD1. Per the germline V gene, CDR1 is SEHNR and CDR2 is FQNEAQ (reference sequence). The CDR3 is made up of 16 amino acids. V trimming: 5 bases; J trimming: 5 bases; junction bases outside the gene matches: 12. The CDR3 here is CASSPSGQGRVETQYF. In DNA, the CDR3 is TGTGCCAGCAGCCCAAGTGGACAGGGGAGGGTGGAGACCCAGTACTTC.

The rearrangement uses TRBV30 and TRBJ1-5; possibly TRBD1 for D (5 bases). Trimming took off 2 bases at V and 4 bases at J, with 15 bases between the two ends. This CDR3 spans 15 amino acids. Germline values: CDR1 GTSNPN, CDR2 SVGIG (reference sequence). CDR3 sequence (DNA): TGTGCCTGGAGTTCGGGGGATTTGGGGAATCAGCCCCAGCATTTT. Translation: CAWSSGDLGNQPQHF.

The chain links TRBV30 to TRBJ1-1; D uncertain. Germline V gene sequence: CDR1 GTSNPN, CDR2 SVGIG (reference sequence). V lost 3 bases, J lost 8 bases, and 13 bases lay in between. This CDR3 contains 12 residues. CDR3 residues: CAWSRQTGEAFF. The DNA for the CDR3 is TGTGCCTGGAGCAGACAAACGGGGGAAGCTTTCTTT.

The rearrangement links TRBV5-5 to TRBJ2-3, with D hard to call. Trimming shortened V by 2 bases and J by 6 bases, and 16 bases separated the two germline ends. Per the germline V gene, CDR1 is SGHKS and CDR2 is YYEKEE (reference sequence). The CDR3 is 15 amino acids. The CDR3 here is CASSFLGPPSDTQYF. DNA of the CDR3: TGTGCCAGCAGCTTTCTGGGCCCCCCTTCCGATACGCAGTATTTT.